This TCR beta chain was retrieved from a study of shared clonotypes between healthy human individuals. CDR1 and CDR2 from the germline V gene are MNHEY and SMNVEV (reference sequence). The CDR3 totals 15 residues. The ends were cut back, 5 bases at V and 0 bases at J, with 12 bases in the middle. Positive CCR7 selection of CD45RO-negative cells yielded the naive CD8 cells, and terminally differentiated effector memory CD45RA+ cells were excluded. The test was conducted at deep level. In replicate PCRs of sorted subsets, approximately 210 ng DNA, roughly 31,000 T cell genomes, was used. The method was immunoSEQ multiplex PCR; TCRdb's version includes in-frame clones alone and lacks a portion of them. The sample carries hundreds of thousands of clones, roughly 95% recorded once. Study conclusions and caveats: Donor clonotype sharing was expected to depend on sequencing depth. Rarefaction showed sorted-subset sequencing was incomplete despite large depth.

Remarks on this clone: The antigen remains undetermined. The same CDR3 arises from other DNA sequences in this sample as well.

Source material: naive CD8+ T cells sorted from blood. The TCR was taken from a woman between 25 and 40 years old in good health. J is TRBJ2-3 and V is TRBV27; tentative D call: TRBD2 (6 bases). This CDR3 is CASSIGTHSTDTQYF. DNA for the CDR3: TGTGCCAGCAGTATCGGGACTCACAGCACAGATACGCAGTATTTT.